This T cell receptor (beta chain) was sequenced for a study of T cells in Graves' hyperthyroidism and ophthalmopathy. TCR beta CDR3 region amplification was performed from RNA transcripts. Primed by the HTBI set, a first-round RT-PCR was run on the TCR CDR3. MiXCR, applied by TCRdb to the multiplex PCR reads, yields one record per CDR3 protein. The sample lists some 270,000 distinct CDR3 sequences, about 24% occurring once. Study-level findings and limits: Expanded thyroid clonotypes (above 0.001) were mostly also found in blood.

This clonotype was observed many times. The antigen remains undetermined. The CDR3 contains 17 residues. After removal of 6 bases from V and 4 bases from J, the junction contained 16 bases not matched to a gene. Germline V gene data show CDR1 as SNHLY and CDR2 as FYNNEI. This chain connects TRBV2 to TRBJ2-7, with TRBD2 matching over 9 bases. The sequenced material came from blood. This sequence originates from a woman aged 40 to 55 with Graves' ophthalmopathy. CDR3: CASRWQGGVAGVYEQYF. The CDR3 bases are TGTGCCAGCAGGTGGCAGGGGGGAGTAGCGGGAGTGTACGAGCAGTACTTC.